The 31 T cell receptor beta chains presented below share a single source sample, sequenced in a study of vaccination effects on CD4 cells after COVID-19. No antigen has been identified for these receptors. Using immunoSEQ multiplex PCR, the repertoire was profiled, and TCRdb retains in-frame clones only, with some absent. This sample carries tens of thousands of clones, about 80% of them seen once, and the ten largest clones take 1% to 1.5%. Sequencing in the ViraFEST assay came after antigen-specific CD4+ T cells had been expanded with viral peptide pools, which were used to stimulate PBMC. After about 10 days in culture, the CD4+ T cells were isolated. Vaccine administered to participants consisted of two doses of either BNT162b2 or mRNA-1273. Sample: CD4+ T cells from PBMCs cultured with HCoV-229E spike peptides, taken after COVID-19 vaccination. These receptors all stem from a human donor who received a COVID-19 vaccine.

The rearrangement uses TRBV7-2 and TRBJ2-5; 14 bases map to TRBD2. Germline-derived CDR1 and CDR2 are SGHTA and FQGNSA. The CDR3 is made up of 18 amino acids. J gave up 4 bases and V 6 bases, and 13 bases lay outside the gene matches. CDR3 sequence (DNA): TGTGCCAGCAGGTCTGGGGGGACTAGCGGGGGCGTCGGAGAGACCCAGTACTTC. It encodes CASRSGGTSGGVGETQYF.

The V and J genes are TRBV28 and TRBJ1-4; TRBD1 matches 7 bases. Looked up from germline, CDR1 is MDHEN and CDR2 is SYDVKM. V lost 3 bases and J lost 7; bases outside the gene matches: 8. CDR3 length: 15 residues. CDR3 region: CASSFSENRGEKLFF. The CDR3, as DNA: TGTGCCAGCAGTTTTTCAGAAAACAGGGGTGAAAAACTGTTTTTT.

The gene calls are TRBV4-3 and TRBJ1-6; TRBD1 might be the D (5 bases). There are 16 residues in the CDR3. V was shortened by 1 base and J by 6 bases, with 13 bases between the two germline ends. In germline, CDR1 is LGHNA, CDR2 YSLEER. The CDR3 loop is CASSQGGPAPNSPLHF. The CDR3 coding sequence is TGCGCCAGCAGCCAAGGGGGCCCCGCTCCTAATTCACCCCTCCACTTT.

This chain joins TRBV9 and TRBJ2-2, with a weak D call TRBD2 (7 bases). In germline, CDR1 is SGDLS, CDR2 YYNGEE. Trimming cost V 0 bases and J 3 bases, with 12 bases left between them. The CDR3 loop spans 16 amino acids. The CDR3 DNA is TGTGCCAGCAGCGTAGAAGGGGGGGCGGACACCGGGGAGCTGTTTTTT. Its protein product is CASSVEGGADTGELFF. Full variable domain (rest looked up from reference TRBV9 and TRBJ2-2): DSGVTQTPKHLITATGQRVTLRCSPRSGDLSVYWYQQSLDQGLQFLIQYYNGEERAKGNILERFSAQQFPDLHSELNLSSLELGDSALYFCASSVEGGADTGELFFGEGSRLTVL.

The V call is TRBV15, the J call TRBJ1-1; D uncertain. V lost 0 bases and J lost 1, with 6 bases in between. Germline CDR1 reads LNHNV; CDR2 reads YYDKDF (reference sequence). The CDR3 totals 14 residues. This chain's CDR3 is CATSRDPTNTEAFF. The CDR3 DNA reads TGTGCCACCAGCAGAGATCCAACGAACACTGAAGCTTTCTTT.

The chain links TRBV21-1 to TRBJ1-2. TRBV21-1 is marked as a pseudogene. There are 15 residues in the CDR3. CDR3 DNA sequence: TGTGCCAGCAGCAAACCCGAGGGCGAGGACTATGGCTACACCTTC. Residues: CASSKPEGEDYGYTF.

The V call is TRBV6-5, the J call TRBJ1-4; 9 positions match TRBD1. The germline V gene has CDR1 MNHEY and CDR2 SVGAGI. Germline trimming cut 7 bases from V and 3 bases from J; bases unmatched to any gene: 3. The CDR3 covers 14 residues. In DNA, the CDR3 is TGTGCCAGCATCCGACAGGGGGCTAATGAAAAACTGTTTTTT. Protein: CASIRQGANEKLFF.

CDR3 in amino acids: CASSYSGVSYNEQFF. The CDR3 nucleotides read TGTGCCAGCAGTTACTCGGGGGTCTCCTACAATGAGCAGTTCTTC. The chain employs TRBV6-5 and TRBJ2-1; D could derive from TRBD1 or TRBD2 (5 bases each). In germline, CDR1 is MNHEY, CDR2 SVGAGI. V lost 0 bases and J 0 bases, leaving 6 bases between the germline ends. The CDR3 loop spans 15 amino acids.

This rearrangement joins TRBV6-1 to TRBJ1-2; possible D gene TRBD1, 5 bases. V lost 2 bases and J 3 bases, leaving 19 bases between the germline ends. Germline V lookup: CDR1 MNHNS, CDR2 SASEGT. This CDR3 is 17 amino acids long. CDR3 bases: TGTGCCAGCAGTGAAAGTAGGGGCGCTGGGTTGTACTATGGCTACACCTTC. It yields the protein CASSESRGAGLYYGYTF.

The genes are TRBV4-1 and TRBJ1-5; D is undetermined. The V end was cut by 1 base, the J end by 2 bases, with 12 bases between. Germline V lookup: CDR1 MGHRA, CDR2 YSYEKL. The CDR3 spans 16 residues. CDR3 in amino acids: CASSQVEYGGNQPQHF. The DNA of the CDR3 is TGCGCCAGCAGCCAAGTTGAGTATGGGGGCAATCAGCCCCAGCATTTT.

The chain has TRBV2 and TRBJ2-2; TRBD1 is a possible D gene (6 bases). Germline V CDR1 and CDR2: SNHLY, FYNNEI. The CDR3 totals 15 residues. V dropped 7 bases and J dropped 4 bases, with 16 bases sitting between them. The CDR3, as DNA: TGTGCCAGCACCCGGACAGCTCTTTCCACCGGGGAGCTGTTTTTT. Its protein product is CASTRTALSTGELFF. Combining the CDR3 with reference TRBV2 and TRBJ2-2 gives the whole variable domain EPEVTQTPSHQVTQMGQEVILRCVPISNHLYFYWYRQILGQKVEFLVSFYNNEISEKSEIFDDQFSVERPDGSNFTLKIRSTKLEDSAMYFCASTRTALSTGELFFGEGSRLTVL.

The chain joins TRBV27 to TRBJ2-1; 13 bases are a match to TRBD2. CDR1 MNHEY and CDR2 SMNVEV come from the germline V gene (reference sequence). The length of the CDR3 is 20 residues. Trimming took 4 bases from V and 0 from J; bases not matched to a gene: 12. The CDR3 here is CASSSWTSGGTLSSYNEQFF. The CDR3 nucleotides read TGTGCCAGCAGTTCGTGGACTAGCGGGGGTACATTAAGCTCCTACAATGAGCAGTTCTTC.

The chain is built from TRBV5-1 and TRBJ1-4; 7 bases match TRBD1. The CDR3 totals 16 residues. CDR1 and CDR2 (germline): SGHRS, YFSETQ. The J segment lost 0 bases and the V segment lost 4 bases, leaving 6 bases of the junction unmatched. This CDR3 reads CASSRDGQATNEKLFF. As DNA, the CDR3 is TGCGCCAGCAGCCGGGACGGACAGGCAACTAATGAAAAACTGTTTTTT.

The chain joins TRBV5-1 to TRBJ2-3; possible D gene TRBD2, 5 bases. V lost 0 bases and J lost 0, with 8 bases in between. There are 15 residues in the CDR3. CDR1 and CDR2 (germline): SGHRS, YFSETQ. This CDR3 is CASSLVPGSTDTQYF. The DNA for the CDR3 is TGCGCCAGCAGCTTGGTGCCGGGGAGCACAGATACGCAGTATTTT.

The CDR3 loop reads CASSGTGHSQPQHF. Here the CDR3 DNA reads TGTGCCAGCAGCGGGACAGGTCACAGTCAGCCCCAGCATTTT. The V gene is TRBV27, the J gene TRBJ1-5; 8 bases map to TRBD1. There are 14 residues in the CDR3. Germline V lookup: CDR1 MNHEY, CDR2 SMNVEV (reference sequence). J was trimmed by 6 bases and V by 6 bases; bases with no gene match: 7.

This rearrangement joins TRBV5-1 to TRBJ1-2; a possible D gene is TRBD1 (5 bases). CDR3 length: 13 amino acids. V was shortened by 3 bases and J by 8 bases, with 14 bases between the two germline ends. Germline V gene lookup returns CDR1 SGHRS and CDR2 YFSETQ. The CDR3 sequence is CASSYTGPAGYTF. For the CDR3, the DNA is TGCGCCAGCAGCTATACAGGCCCAGCGGGCTACACCTTC.

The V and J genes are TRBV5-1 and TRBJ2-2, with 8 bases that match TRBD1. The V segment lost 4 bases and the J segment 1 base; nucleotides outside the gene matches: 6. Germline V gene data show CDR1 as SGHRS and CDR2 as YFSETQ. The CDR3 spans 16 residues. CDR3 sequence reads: CASSPQGQGNTGELFF. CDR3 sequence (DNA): TGCGCCAGCAGCCCTCAAGGACAGGGGAACACCGGGGAGCTGTTTTTT. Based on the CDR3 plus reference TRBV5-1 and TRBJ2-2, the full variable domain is KAGVTQTPRYLIKTRGQQVTLSCSPISGHRSVSWYQQTPGQGLQFLFEYFSETQRNKGNFPGRFSGRQFSNSRSEMNVSTLELGDSALYLCASSPQGQGNTGELFFGEGSRLTVL.

The DNA for the CDR3 is TGCGCCAGCAGCTCGGACATTAACTATGGCTACACCTTC. It is translated as CASSSDINYGYTF. The chain joins TRBV5-1 to TRBJ1-2; D might be TRBD1 (5 bases). The CDR3 contains 13 residues. Trimming took off 3 bases at V and 1 base at J, with 7 bases between the two ends. Germline assignment: CDR1 SGHRS and CDR2 YFSETQ. The whole variable domain, remainder taken from reference TRBV5-1 and TRBJ1-2, is KAGVTQTPRYLIKTRGQQVTLSCSPISGHRSVSWYQQTPGQGLQFLFEYFSETQRNKGNFPGRFSGRQFSNSRSEMNVSTLELGDSALYLCASSSDINYGYTFGSGTRLTVV.

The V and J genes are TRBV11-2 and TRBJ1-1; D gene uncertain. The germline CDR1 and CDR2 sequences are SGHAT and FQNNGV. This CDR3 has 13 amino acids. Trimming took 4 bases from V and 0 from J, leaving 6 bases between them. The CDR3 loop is CASSSNMNTEAFF. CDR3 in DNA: TGTGCCAGCAGCTCAAACATGAACACTGAAGCTTTCTTT. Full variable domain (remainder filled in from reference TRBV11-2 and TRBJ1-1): EAGVAQSPRYKIIEKRQSVAFWCNPISGHATLYWYQQILGQGPKLLIQFQNNGVVDDSQLPKDRFSAERLKGVDSTLKIQPAKLEDSAVYLCASSSNMNTEAFFGQGTRLTVV.

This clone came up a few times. This chain's CDR3 is CASSDEGATYEQYV. In DNA, the CDR3 is TGTGCCAGCAGTGACGAGGGGGCAACCTACGAGCAGTACGTC. The V gene is TRBV28, the J gene TRBJ2-7; 7 bases map to TRBD1. Germline CDR1 is MDHEN and CDR2 is SYDVKM. This CDR3 comprises 14 residues. The V and J ends lost 5 bases and 2 bases, in that order; junction bases with no gene match: 6.

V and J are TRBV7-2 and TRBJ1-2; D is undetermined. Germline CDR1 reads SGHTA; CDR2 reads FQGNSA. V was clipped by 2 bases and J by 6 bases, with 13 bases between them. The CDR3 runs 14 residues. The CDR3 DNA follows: TGTGCCAGCAGCTTATTAAGTAGTACTCATGGCTACACCTTC. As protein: CASSLLSSTHGYTF.

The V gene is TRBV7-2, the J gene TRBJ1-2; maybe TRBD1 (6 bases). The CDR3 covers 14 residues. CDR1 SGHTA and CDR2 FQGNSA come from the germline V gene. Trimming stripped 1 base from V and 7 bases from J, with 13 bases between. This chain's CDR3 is CASSLVAGELGYTF. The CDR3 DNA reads TGTGCCAGCAGCTTAGTCGCAGGGGAGCTTGGCTACACCTTC.

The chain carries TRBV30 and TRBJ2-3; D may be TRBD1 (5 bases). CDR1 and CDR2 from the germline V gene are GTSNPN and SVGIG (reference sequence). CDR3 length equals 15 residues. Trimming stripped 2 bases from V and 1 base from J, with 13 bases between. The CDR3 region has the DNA TGTGCCTGGAGTTATCAGGGTCGCGGCACAGATACGCAGTATTTT. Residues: CAWSYQGRGTDTQYF.

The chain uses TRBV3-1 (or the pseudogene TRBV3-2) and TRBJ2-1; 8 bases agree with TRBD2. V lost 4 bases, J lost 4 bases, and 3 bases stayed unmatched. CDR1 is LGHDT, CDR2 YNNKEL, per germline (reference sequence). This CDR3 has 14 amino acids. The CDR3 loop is CASSPGGTYNEQFF. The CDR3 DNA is TGTGCCAGCAGCCCGGGGGGGACTTACAATGAGCAGTTCTTC.

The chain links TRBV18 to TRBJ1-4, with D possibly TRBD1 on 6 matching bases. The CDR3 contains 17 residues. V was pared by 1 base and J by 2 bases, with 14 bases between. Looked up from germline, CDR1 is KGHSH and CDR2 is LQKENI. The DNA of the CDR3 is TGTGCCAGCTCACCACAGTTACAGGGCTCGACTAATGAAAAACTGTTTTTT. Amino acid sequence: CASSPQLQGSTNEKLFF.

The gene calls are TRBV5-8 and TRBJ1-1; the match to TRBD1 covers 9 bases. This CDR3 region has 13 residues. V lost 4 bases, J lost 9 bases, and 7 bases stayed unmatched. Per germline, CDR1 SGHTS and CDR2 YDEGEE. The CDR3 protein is CASSLRDREQAFF. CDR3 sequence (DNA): TGTGCCAGCAGCCTCCGGGACAGGGAGCAAGCTTTCTTT. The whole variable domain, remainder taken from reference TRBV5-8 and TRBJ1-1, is EAGVTQSPTHLIKTRGQQATLRCSPISGHTSVYWYQQALGLGLQFLLWYDEGEERNRGNFPPRFSGRQFPNYSSELNVNALELEDSALYLCASSLRDREQAFFGQGTRLTVV.

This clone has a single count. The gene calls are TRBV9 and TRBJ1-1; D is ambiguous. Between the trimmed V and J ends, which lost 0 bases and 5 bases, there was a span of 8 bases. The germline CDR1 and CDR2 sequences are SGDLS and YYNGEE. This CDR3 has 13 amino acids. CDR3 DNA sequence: TGTGCCAGCAGCGTAGATGCCCGGACTGAAGCTTTCTTT. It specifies CASSVDARTEAFF.

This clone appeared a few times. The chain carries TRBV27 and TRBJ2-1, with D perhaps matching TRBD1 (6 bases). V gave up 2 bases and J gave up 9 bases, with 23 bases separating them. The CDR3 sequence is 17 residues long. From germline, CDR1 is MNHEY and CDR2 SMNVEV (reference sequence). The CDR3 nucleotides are TGTGCCAGCAGTTTAGAATTCTGGGGGCCCCGTGGGGGTGAGCAGTTCTTC. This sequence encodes CASSLEFWGPRGGEQFF.

CDR3 coding DNA: TGTGCCAGCAGATTTGTTCATATGAACTATGGCTACACCTTC. Amino acids: CASRFVHMNYGYTF. This chain uses TRBV6-5 with TRBJ1-2, with D unclear. Germline V lookup: CDR1 MNHEY, CDR2 SVGAGI. The CDR3 contains 14 residues. Trimming removed 6 bases at V and 2 bases at J, with 13 bases between.

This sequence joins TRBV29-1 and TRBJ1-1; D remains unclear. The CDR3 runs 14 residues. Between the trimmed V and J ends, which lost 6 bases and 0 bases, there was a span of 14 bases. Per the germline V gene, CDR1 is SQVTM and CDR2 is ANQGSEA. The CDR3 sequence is CSVLDGAMNTEAFF. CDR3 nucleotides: TGCAGCGTCCTGGACGGAGCCATGAACACTGAAGCTTTCTTT. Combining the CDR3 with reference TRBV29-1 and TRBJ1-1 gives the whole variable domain SAVISQKPSRDICQRGTSLTIQCQVDSQVTMMFWYRQQPGQSLTLIATANQGSEATYESGFVIDKFPISRPNLTFSTLTVSNMSPEDSSIYLCSVLDGAMNTEAFFGQGTRLTVV.

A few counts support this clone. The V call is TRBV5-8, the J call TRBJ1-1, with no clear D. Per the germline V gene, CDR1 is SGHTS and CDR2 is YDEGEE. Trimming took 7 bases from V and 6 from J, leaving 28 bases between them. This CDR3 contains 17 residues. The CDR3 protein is CASPTGVARLGDAEAFF. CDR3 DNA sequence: TGTGCCAGCCCCACCGGGGTGGCCCGTCTCGGCGACGCTGAAGCTTTCTTT. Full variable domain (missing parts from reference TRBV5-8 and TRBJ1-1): EAGVTQSPTHLIKTRGQQATLRCSPISGHTSVYWYQQALGLGLQFLLWYDEGEERNRGNFPPRFSGRQFPNYSSELNVNALELEDSALYLCASPTGVARLGDAEAFFGQGTRLTVV.